The entry that follows covers one TCR beta chain sequence. Its cognate antigen is unknown. The protocol was immunoSEQ multiplex PCR, while the TCRdb copy is restricted to in-frame clones and leaves out a portion. Counted here are 150,000 to 200,000 clones, roughly 96% occurring once; the ten biggest clones make up about 0.94%. This specimen belongs to a study of cytomegalovirus exposure and HLA in healthy donors. The J segment lost 5 bases and the V segment lost 3 bases, leaving 8 bases of the junction unmatched. CDR1 and CDR2 from the germline V gene are SGDLS and YYNGEE. The CDR3 consists of 14 residues. Study-wide points: The authors enumerated 180 or so TCR beta chains as linked to cytomegalovirus. Reports indicated that the classifier achieved high specificity and sensitivity in diagnosing cytomegalovirus status. There were a few CMV-associated chains whose specificity for CMV antigens was confirmed in vitro. The tendency of first-cohort TCR clusters to co-occur in the roughly 120 validation repertoires was the finding of a later analysis.

This chain joins TRBV9 and TRBJ2-7; 7 nucleotides match TRBD2. This TCR came from a woman in her late teens or twenties in good health and CMV-seronegative. Sequenced: PBMCs. The chain's CDR3 is CASSEGLRGDEQYF. CDR3 bases: TGTGCCAGCAGCGAGGGACTAAGGGGAGACGAGCAGTACTTC.